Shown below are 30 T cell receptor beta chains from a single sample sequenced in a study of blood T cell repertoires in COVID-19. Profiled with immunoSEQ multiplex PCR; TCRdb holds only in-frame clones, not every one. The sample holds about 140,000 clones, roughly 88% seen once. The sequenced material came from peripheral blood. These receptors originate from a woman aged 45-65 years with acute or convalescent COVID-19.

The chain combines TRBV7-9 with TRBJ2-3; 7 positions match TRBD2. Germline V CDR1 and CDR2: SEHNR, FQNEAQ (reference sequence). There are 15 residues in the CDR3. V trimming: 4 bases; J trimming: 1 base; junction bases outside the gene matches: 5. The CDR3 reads CASSSKGRGTDTQYF. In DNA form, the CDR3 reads TGTGCCAGCAGCTCTAAGGGGAGGGGCACAGATACGCAGTATTTT.

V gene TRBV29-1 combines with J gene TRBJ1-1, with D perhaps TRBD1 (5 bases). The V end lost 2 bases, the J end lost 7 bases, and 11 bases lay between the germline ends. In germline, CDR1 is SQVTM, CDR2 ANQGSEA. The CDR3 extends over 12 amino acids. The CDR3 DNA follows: TGCAGCGTTGAAAAGGGGATGGGTGAAGCTTTCTTT. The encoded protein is CSVEKGMGEAFF. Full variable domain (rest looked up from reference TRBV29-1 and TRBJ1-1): SAVISQKPSRDICQRGTSLTIQCQVDSQVTMMFWYRQQPGQSLTLIATANQGSEATYESGFVIDKFPISRPNLTFSTLTVSNMSPEDSSIYLCSVEKGMGEAFFGQGTRLTVV.

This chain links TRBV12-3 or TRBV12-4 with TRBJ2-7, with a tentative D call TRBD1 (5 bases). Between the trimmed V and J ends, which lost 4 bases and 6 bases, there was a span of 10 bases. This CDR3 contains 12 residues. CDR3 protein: CASSSFRAEQYF. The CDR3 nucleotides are TGTGCCAGCAGTTCCTTCAGGGCCGAGCAGTACTTC.

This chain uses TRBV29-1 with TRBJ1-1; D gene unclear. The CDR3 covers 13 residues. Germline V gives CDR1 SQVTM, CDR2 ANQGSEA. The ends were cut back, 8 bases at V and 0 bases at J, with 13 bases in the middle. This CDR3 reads CSFHKEVNTEAFF. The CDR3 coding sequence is TGCAGCTTCCATAAAGAGGTGAACACTGAAGCTTTCTTT. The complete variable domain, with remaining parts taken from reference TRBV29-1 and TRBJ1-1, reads SAVISQKPSRDICQRGTSLTIQCQVDSQVTMMFWYRQQPGQSLTLIATANQGSEATYESGFVIDKFPISRPNLTFSTLTVSNMSPEDSSIYLCSFHKEVNTEAFFGQGTRLTVV.

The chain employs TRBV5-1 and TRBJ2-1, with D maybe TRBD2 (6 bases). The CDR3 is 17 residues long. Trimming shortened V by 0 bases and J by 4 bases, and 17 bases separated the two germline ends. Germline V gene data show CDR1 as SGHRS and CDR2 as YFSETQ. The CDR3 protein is CASSLAGRERRYNEQFF. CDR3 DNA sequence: TGCGCCAGCAGCTTGGCGGGACGGGAGCGGAGATACAATGAGCAGTTCTTC.

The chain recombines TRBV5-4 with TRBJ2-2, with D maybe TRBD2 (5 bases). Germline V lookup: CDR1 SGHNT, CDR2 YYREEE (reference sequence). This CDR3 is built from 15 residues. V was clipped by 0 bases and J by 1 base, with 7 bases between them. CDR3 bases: TGTGCCAGCAGCTTGGGACTACGGAACACCGGGGAGCTGTTTTTT. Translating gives CASSLGLRNTGELFF.

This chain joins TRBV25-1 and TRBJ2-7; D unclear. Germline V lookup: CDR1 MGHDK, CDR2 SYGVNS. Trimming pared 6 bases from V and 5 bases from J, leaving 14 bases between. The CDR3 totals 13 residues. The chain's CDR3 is CASREHPRDEQYF. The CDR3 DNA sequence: TGTGCCAGCAGGGAACATCCTCGGGACGAGCAGTACTTC.

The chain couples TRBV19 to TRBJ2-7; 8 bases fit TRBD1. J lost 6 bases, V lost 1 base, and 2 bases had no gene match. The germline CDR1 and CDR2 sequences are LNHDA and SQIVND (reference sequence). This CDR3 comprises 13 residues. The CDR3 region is CASSIGQGSEQYF. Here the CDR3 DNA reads TGTGCCAGTAGTATAGGACAGGGGAGCGAGCAGTACTTC.

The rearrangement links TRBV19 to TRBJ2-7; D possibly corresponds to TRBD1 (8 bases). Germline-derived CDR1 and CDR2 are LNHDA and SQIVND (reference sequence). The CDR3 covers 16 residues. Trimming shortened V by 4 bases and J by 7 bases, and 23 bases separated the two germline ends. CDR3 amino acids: CASSTRDRFFGGEQYF. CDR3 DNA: TGTGCCAGTAGTACCCGGGACAGGTTCTTCGGGGGGGAGCAGTACTTC.

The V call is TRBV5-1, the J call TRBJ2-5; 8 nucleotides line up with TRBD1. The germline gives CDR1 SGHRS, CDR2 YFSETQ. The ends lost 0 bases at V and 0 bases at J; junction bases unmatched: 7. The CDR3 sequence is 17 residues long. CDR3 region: CASSLEEGQVYQETQYF. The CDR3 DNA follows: TGCGCCAGCAGCTTGGAAGAGGGACAGGTCTACCAAGAGACCCAGTACTTC.

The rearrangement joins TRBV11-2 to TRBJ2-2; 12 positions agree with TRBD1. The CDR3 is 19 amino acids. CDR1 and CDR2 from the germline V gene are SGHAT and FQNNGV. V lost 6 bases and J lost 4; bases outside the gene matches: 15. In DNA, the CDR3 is TGTGCCAGCAGTCTCATCAGGGGACAGGGGGCATCATTCACCGGGGAGCTGTTTTTT. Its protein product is CASSLIRGQGASFTGELFF.

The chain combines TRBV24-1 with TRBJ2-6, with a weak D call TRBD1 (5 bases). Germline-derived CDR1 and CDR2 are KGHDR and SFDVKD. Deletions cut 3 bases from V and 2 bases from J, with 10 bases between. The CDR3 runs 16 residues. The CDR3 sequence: CATSDKGAAGANVLTF. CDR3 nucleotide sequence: TGTGCCACCAGTGATAAAGGGGCCGCTGGGGCCAACGTCCTGACTTTC.

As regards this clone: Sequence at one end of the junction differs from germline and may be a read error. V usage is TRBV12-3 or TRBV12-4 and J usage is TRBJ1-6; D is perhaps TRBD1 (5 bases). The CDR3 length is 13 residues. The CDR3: CASSLEGNSPLHF. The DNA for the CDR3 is TGTGCCAGCAGCTTAGAGGGGAATTCACCCCTCCACTTT.

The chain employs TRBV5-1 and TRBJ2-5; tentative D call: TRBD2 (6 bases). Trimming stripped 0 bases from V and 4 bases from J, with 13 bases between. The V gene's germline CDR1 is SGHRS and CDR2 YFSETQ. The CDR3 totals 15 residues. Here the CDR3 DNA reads TGCGCCAGCAGCTTGGTCCCGGGAGAAGGAGAGACCCAGTACTTC. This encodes CASSLVPGEGETQYF. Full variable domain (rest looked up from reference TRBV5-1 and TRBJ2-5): KAGVTQTPRYLIKTRGQQVTLSCSPISGHRSVSWYQQTPGQGLQFLFEYFSETQRNKGNFPGRFSGRQFSNSRSEMNVSTLELGDSALYLCASSLVPGEGETQYFGPGTRLLVL.

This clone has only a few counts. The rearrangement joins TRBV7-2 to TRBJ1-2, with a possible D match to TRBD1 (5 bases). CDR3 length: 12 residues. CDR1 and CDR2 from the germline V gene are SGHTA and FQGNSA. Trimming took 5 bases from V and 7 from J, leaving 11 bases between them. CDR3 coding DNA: TGTGCCAGCAGCGCCCAGGGTATTGGCTACACCTTC. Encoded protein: CASSAQGIGYTF.

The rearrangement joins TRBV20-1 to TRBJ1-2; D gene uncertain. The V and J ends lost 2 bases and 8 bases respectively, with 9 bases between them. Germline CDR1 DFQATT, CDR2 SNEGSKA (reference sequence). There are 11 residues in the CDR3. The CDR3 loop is CSARHPEGYTF. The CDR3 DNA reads TGCAGTGCTAGACATCCCGAGGGCTACACCTTC.

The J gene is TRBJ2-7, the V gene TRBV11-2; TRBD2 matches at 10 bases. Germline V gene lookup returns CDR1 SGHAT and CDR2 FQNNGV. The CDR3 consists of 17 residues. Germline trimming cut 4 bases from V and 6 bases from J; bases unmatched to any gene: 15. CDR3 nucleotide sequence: TGTGCCAGCAGCTCCCTTGATGAAGCGGGAGGGCATCTCGAGCAGTACTTC. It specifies CASSSLDEAGGHLEQYF. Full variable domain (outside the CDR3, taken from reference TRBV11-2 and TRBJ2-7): EAGVAQSPRYKIIEKRQSVAFWCNPISGHATLYWYQQILGQGPKLLIQFQNNGVVDDSQLPKDRFSAERLKGVDSTLKIQPAKLEDSAVYLCASSSLDEAGGHLEQYFGPGTRLTVT.

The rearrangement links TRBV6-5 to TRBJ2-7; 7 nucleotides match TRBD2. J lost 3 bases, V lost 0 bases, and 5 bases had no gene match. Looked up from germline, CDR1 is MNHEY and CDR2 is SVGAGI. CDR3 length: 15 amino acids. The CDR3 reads CASSYSGLGIYEQYF. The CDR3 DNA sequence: TGTGCCAGCAGTTACTCTGGACTAGGGATCTACGAGCAGTACTTC.

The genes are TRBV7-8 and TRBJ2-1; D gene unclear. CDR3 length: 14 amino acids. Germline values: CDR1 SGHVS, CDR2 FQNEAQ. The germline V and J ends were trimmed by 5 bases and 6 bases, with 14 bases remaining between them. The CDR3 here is CASSQPGGPNEQFF. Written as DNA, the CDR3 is TGTGCCAGCAGCCAACCCGGTGGGCCCAATGAGCAGTTCTTC.

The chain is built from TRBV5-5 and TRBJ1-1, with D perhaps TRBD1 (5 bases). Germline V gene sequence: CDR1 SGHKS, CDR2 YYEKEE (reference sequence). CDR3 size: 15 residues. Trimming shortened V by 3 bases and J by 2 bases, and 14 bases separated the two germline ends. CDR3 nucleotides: TGTGCCAGCAGCTGGGGGGGACGGACTAACACTGAAGCTTTCTTT. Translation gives CASSWGGRTNTEAFF.

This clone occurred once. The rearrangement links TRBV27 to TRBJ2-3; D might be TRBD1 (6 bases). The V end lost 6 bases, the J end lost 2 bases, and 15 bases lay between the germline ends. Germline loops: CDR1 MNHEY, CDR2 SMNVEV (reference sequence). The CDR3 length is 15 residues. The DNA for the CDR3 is TGTGCCAGCAGACCCACAGGGCGGGTCACAGATACGCAGTATTTT. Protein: CASRPTGRVTDTQYF.

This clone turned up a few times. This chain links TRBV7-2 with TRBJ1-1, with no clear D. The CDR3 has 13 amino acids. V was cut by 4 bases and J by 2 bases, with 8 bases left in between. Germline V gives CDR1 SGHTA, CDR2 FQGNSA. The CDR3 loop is CASSSQRNTEAFF. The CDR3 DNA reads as TGTGCCAGCAGCTCGCAGCGAAACACTGAAGCTTTCTTT.

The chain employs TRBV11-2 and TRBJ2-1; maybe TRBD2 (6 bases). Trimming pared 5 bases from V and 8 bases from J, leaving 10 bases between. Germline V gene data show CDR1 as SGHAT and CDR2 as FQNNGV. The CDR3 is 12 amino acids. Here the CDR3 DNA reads TGTGCCAGCAGCAATCGACTAGATGAGCAGTTCTTC. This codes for CASSNRLDEQFF. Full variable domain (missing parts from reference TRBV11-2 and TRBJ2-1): EAGVAQSPRYKIIEKRQSVAFWCNPISGHATLYWYQQILGQGPKLLIQFQNNGVVDDSQLPKDRFSAERLKGVDSTLKIQPAKLEDSAVYLCASSNRLDEQFFGPGTRLTVL.

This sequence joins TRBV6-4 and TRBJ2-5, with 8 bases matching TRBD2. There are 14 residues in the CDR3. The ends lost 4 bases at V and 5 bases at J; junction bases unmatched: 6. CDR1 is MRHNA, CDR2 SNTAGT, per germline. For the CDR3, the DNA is TGTGCCAGCAGTGCGGGGACTAGACGGGAGACCCAGTACTTC. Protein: CASSAGTRRETQYF.

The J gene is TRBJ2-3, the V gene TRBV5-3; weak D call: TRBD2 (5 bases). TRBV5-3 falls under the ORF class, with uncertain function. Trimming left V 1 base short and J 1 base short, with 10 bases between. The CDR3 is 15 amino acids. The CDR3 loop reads CARSLKRLRTDTQYF. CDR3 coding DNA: TGTGCCAGAAGCTTGAAGAGACTACGCACAGATACGCAGTATTTT.

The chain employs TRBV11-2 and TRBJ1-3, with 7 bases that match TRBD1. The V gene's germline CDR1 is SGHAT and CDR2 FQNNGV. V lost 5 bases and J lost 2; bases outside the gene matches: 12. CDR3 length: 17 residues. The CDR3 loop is CASSPQRQTGAGNTIYF. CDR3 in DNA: TGTGCCAGCAGCCCACAGCGCCAAACAGGGGCTGGAAACACCATATATTTT.

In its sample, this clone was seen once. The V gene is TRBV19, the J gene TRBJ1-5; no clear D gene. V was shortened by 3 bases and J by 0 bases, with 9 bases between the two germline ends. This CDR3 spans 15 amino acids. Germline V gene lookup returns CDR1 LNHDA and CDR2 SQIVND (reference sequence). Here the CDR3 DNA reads TGTGCCAGTAGTATGGGAGATTATAGCAATCAGCCCCAGCATTTT. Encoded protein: CASSMGDYSNQPQHF.

The CDR3 loop reads CASSLTSQNRYTEAFF. CDR3 nucleotides: TGTGCCAGCTCACTCACCTCACAAAACAGATACACTGAAGCTTTCTTT. The rearrangement joins TRBV18 to TRBJ1-1; D gene uncertain. CDR1 KGHSH and CDR2 LQKENI come from the germline V gene. V was pared by 4 bases and J by 3 bases, with 18 bases between. CDR3 size: 16 residues.

The CDR3 sequence: CASRRQPSSGNTIYF. CDR3 in DNA: TGTGCCAGTAGGCGACAGCCGAGCTCTGGAAACACCATATATTTT. This chain joins TRBV19 and TRBJ1-3; tentative D call: TRBD1 (5 bases). With 6 bases removed from V and 0 bases from J, the gap between germline ends came to 12 bases. CDR1 and CDR2 from the germline V gene are LNHDA and SQIVND (reference sequence). CDR3 length equals 15 residues.

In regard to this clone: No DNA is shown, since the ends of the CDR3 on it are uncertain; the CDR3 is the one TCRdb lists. CDR3 region: CASILETNTEAFF. The chain is built from TRBV2 and TRBJ1-1. The CDR3 is 13 residues long, counting both termini. Germline V gene lookup returns CDR1 SNHLY and CDR2 FYNNEI.